The T cell receptor beta chain described here comes from a study of OX40 agonist ivuxolimab in advanced cancers. About the research overall: Patients treated during dose escalation were battling hepatocellular carcinoma, melanoma, renal cell or head and neck cancer. Among those treated, three patients had partial responses, one with hepatocellular carcinoma and two with cutaneous melanoma.

Details on this clone: The target antigen is unknown.

Trimming took off 5 bases at V and 3 bases at J, with 13 bases between the two ends. In germline, CDR1 is MDHEN, CDR2 SYDVKM. The CDR3 runs to 14 residues. TCRdb's table, derived via immunoSEQ multiplex PCR, lists solely in-frame clones and lacks some. The repertoire includes about 12,000 clones, roughly three quarters of them detected once, and about 14% sits in the top ten. Overall study findings and caveats: At 0.1 to 3.0 mg/kg, clonal expansion of CD4+ and CD8+ blood T cells had occurred by week 6. More expanded clones were found, on average, in CD8+ than in CD4+ T cells.

This sequence joins TRBV28 and TRBJ1-2; no definite D call. The receptor's source is an adult with an advanced solid tumor such as melanoma, head and neck, liver or kidney cancer. The sample consisted of CD4+ or CD8+ T cells sorted from blood, taken in a trial of the OX40 agonist ivuxolimab. The CDR3 loop reads CASSVLNGDYGYTF. CDR3 bases: TGTGCCAGCAGTGTCTTAAACGGGGACTATGGCTACACCTTC.